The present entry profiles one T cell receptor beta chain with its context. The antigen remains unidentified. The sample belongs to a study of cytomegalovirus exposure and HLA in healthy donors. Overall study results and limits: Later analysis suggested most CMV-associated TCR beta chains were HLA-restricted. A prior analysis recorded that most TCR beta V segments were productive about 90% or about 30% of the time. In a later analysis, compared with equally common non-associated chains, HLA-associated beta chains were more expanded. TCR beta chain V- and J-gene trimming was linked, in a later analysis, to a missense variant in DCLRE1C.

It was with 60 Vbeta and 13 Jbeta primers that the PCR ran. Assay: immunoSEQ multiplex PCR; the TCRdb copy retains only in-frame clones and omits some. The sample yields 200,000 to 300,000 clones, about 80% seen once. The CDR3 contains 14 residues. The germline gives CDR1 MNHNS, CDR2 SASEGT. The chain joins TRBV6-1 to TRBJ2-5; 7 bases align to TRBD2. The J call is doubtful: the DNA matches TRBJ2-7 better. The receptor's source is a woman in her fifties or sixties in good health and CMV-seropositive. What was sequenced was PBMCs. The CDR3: CASSVSGIGYEQYF. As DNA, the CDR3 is TGTGCCAGCAGTGTCAGCGGGATAGGATACGAGCAGTACTTC.